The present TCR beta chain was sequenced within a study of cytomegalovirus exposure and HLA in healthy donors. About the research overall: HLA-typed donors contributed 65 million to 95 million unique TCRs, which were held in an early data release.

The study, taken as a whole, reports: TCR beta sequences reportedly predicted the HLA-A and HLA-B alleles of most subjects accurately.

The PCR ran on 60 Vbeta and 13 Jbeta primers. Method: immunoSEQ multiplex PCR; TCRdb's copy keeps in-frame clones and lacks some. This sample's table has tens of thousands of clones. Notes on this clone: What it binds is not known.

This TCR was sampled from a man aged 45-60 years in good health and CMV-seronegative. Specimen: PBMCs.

The CDR3 spells CASRQGMTEAFF. CDR3 DNA sequence: TGTGCCAGCAGACAGGGGATGACTGAAGCTTTCTTT. The chain couples TRBV6-5 to TRBJ1-1, with 7 bases aligning to TRBD1. This CDR3 comprises 12 residues. Germline V gene lookup returns CDR1 MNHEY and CDR2 SVGAGI. Trimming removed 6 bases from V and 5 bases from J; junction bases left unmatched: 3.